Listed below are T cell receptor beta chains from one sample, sequenced in a study of CD8+CD57+ T cells in acquired aplastic anemia. TCRdb re-analysed the reads in MiXCR, keeping a single row per CDR3 protein. The sample lists approximately 200,000 distinct CDR3 sequences, about half seen once, with about 20% in the top ten. What was sequenced was sorted CD4+, CD8+, or CD8+CD57+ T cells (not recorded which) from PBMCs. The receptors shown here come from a human donor with aplastic anemia. The CDR3 runs from the conserved cysteine through the conserved F or W. The D gene is left open where the match is weak. Size tells how often a clone was seen (once, few, many) or the class of an expanded clone, and some rows leave it out.

j_gene: TRBJ2-5; d_gene: TRBD2; v_gene: TRBV7-7; abundance: -; CDR3nt: TGTGCCAGCAGCTTAGTTCCAGCGGGGTCCGGAGAGACCCAGTACTTC; CDR3aa: CASSLVPAGSGETQYF
j_gene: TRBJ1-1; d_gene: -; v_gene: TRBV20-1; abundance: -; CDR3nt: TGCAGTGCTAGAGATTCGAGCAGACTGGCAGCCGAAGCTTTCTTT; CDR3aa: CSARDSSRLAAEAFF
j_gene: TRBJ2-5; d_gene: TRBD2; v_gene: TRBV3-1; abundance: few; CDR3nt: TGTGCCAGCAGCCAAGACATAGCGGGGGGCCAAGAGACCCAGTACTTC; CDR3aa: CASSQDIAGGQETQYF
j_gene: TRBJ2-1; d_gene: -; v_gene: TRBV12-3/TRBV12-4; abundance: many; CDR3nt: TGTGCCAGCAGTTCGACAGTTTACAATGAGCAGTTCTTC; CDR3aa: CASSSTVYNEQFF
j_gene: TRBJ1-2; d_gene: TRBD1; v_gene: TRBV2; abundance: -; CDR3nt: TGTGCCAGCAGGTTTCCGGACAGGGGGAACTATGGCTACACCTTC; CDR3aa: CASRFPDRGNYGYTF
j_gene: TRBJ2-5; d_gene: TRBD1; v_gene: TRBV6-1; abundance: many; CDR3nt: TGTGCCAGCAGTGACCGGGACAGGGAGGGTGAGACCCAGTACTTC; CDR3aa: CASSDRDREGETQYF
j_gene: TRBJ2-7; d_gene: -; v_gene: TRBV11-2; abundance: -; CDR3nt: TGTGCCAGCAGCTTAGACCAGGGTGGAACCTACGAGCGGTACTTC; CDR3aa: CASSLDQGGTYERYF
j_gene: TRBJ2-1; d_gene: -; v_gene: TRBV19; abundance: -; CDR3nt: TGTGCCAGTAGTATAGACAATGAGCAGTTCTTC; CDR3aa: CASSIDNEQFF
j_gene: TRBJ2-7; d_gene: TRBD1; v_gene: TRBV2; abundance: few; CDR3nt: TGTGCCAGCATTTTAGTCGGACAGGGGGCACTCGAACAGTACTTC; CDR3aa: CASILVGQGALEQYF
j_gene: TRBJ1-5; d_gene: -; v_gene: TRBV2; abundance: many; CDR3nt: TGTGCCAGCAGTGAAGGCAGGATCAGCAATCAGCCCCAGCATTTT; CDR3aa: CASSEGRISNQPQHF
j_gene: TRBJ2-7; d_gene: TRBD1; v_gene: TRBV6-1; abundance: many; CDR3nt: TGTGCCAGCAGTACAGGGACAGCCTACGAGCAGTACTTC; CDR3aa: CASSTGTAYEQYF
j_gene: TRBJ1-5; d_gene: -; v_gene: TRBV7-9; abundance: many; CDR3nt: TGTGCCAGCAGCCCGGGGGGCAGGGAGGGCCAGCCCCAGCATTTT; CDR3aa: CASSPGGREGQPQHF
j_gene: TRBJ2-1; d_gene: TRBD1; v_gene: TRBV29-1; abundance: -; CDR3nt: TGCAGCGTGGCAACCGGGACAGGGGCGAACAATGAGCAGTTCTTC; CDR3aa: CSVATGTGANNEQFF
j_gene: TRBJ2-7; d_gene: TRBD1; v_gene: TRBV6-6; abundance: -; CDR3nt: TGTGCCAGCAGTCCGGACAGGGGAAGGGGAGGGCAGTACTTC; CDR3aa: CASSPDRGRGGQYF
j_gene: TRBJ1-1; d_gene: -; v_gene: TRBV9; abundance: -; CDR3nt: TGTGCCAGCAGCGTAGGGTACAGCCTTAACACTGAAGCTTTCTTT; CDR3aa: CASSVGYSLNTEAFF
j_gene: TRBJ2-7; d_gene: -; v_gene: TRBV7-9; abundance: -; CDR3nt: TGTGCCAGCAGCTTGCGAGGGGCGGACTTAGCCTACGAGCAGTACTTC; CDR3aa: CASSLRGADLAYEQYF
j_gene: TRBJ2-1; d_gene: TRBD2; v_gene: TRBV2; abundance: few; CDR3nt: TGTGCCACCAGCATCGGGACTAGCGGCTGGAATGAGCAGTTCTTC; CDR3aa: CATSIGTSGWNEQFF
j_gene: TRBJ2-7; d_gene: -; v_gene: TRBV11-3; abundance: many; CDR3nt: TGTGCCAGCAGCTTAGGGGCAGCTAGACACTACGAGCAGTACTTC; CDR3aa: CASSLGAARHYEQYF
j_gene: TRBJ1-2; d_gene: -; v_gene: TRBV7-9; abundance: -; CDR3nt: TGTGCCAGCAGCCCTTTTTCGAGGGCACAATATGGCTACACCTTC; CDR3aa: CASSPFSRAQYGYTF
j_gene: TRBJ1-2; d_gene: -; v_gene: TRBV6-1; abundance: once; CDR3nt: TGTGCCAGCAGTCGAAATCCTCAGGGATCTGGCTACACCTTC; CDR3aa: CASSRNPQGSGYTF
j_gene: TRBJ1-5; d_gene: TRBD1; v_gene: TRBV4-1; abundance: once; CDR3nt: TGCGCCAGCAGACAAGGACAGGGGATGGATCAGCCCCAGCATTTC; CDR3aa: CASRQGQGMDQPQHF
j_gene: TRBJ2-3; d_gene: TRBD2; v_gene: TRBV20-1; abundance: once; CDR3nt: TGCAGTGCTAGAGATGCTCCGAGCTCACTAGCGTTACGCACAGATACGCAGTATTTT; CDR3aa: CSARDAPSSLALRTDTQYF